This T cell receptor (beta chain) appears in the sequencing data of a study of identical twins. Each CDR3 protein is one row after TCRdb ran MiXCR on the 5' RACE reads. The sample has under 500,000 distinct CDR3 sequences; roughly an eighth are singletons. Germline V gene lookup returns CDR1 SGDLS and CDR2 YYNGEE. CDR3 size: 18 residues. V dropped 3 bases and J dropped 6; count of bases not matched to a gene: 17. The same specimen was also included in a second study, on yellow fever vaccine responses in identical twins.

The sequence came from a woman aged 18-29 years in good health. The gene calls are TRBV9 and TRBJ2-1; TRBD2 matches 8 bases. The specimen was CD4+ T cells sorted from blood. The CDR3 bases are TGTGCCAGCAGCGACCCCATGACCCCAGCGGGAGATCCCAATGAGCAGTTCTTC. It encodes CASSDPMTPAGDPNEQFF.